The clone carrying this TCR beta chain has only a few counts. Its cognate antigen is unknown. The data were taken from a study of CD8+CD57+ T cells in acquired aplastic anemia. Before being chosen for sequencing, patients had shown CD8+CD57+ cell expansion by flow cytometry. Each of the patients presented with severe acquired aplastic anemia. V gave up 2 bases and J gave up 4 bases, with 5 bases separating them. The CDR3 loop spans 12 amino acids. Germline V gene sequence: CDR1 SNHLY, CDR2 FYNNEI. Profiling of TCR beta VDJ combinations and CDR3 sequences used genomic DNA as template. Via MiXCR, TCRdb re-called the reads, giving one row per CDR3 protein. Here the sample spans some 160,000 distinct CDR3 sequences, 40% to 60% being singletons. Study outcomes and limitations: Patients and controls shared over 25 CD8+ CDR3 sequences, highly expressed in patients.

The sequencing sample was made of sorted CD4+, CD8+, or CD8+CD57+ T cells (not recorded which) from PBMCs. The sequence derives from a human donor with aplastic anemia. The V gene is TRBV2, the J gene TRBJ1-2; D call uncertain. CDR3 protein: CASSELSYGYTF. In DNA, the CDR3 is TGTGCCAGCAGTGAACTATCCTATGGCTACACCTTC.